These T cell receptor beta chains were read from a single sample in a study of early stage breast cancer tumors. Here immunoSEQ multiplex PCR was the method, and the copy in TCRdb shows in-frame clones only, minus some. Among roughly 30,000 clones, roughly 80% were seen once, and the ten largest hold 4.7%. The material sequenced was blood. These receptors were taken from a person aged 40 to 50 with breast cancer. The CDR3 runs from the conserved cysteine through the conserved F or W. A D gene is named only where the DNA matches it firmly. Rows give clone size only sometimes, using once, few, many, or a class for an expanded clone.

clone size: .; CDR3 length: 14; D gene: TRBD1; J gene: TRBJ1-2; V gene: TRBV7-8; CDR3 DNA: TGTGCCAGCAGCTTACTGCAGGGGGGCTATGGCTACACCTTC; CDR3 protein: CASSLLQGGYGYTF
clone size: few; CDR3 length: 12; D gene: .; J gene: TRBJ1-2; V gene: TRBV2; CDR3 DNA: TGTGCCAGCGGCCATTATTTCGATGGCTACACCTTC; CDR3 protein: CASGHYFDGYTF
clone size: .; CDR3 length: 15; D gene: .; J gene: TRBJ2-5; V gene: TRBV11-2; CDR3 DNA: TGTGCCAGCAGCTTAAACCGGTACCTGGGGGAGACCCAGTACTTC; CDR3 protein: CASSLNRYLGETQYF
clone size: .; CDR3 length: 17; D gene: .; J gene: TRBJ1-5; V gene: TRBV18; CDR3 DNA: TGTGCCAGCTCCCTGAGCAAGGGTTCGTCCACGCATCAGCCCCAGCATTTT; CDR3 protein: CASSLSKGSSTHQPQHF
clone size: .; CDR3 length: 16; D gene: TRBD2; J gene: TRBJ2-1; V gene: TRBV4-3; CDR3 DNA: TGCGCCAGCAGCCAAGATATTGGACTAGCGGAGCCGGAGCAGTTCTTC; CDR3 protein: CASSQDIGLAEPEQFF
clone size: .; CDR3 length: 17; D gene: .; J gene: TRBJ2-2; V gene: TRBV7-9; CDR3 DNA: TGTGCCAGCAGCTGGGGGGACAGAGAATTTAACACCGGGGAGCTGTTTTTT; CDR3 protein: CASSWGDREFNTGELFF
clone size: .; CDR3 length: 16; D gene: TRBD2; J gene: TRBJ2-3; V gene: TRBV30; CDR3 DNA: TGTGCCTGGAGTGGTGGTCTAGCGGGAGGGACAGATACGCAGTATTTT; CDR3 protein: CAWSGGLAGGTDTQYF
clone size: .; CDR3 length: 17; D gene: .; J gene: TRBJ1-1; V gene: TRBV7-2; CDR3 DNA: TGTGCCAGCAGCTTATTCGGGGGCGGCCCCGGGGGCACTGAAGCTTTCTTT; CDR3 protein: CASSLFGGGPGGTEAFF
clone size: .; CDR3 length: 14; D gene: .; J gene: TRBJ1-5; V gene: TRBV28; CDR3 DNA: TGTGCATTAAAAGGGGCAGGGCGAGATCAGCCCCAGCATTTT; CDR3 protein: CALKGAGRDQPQHF
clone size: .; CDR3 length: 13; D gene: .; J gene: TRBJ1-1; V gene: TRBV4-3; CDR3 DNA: TGCGCCAGCAGCCAAGACAACCGACGCGAAGCTTTCTTT; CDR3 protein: CASSQDNRREAFF
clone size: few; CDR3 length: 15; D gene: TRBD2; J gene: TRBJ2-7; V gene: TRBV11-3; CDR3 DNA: TGTGCCAGCAGCTCCAGACTAGCGGGAGCCAACGAGCAGTACTTC; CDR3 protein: CASSSRLAGANEQYF
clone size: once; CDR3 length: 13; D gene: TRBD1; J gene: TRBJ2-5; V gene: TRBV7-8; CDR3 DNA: TGTGCCAGCGGGACAGGGATCCGGGAGACCCAGTACTTC; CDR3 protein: CASGTGIRETQYF
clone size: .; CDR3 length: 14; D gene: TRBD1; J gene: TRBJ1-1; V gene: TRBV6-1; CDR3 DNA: TGTGCCAGCAGTAGTTACAGGGGATTCACTGAAGCTTTCTTT; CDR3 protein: CASSSYRGFTEAFF
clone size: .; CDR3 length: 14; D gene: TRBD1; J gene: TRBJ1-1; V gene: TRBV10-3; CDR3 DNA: TGTGCCATCAGGGCCGGGACAGGGAACACTGAAGCTTTCTTT; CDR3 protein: CAIRAGTGNTEAFF
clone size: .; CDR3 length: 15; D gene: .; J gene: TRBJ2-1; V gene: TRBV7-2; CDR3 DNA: TGTGCCAGCAGACATGACTGGGGCAGCTACAATGAGCAGTTCTTC; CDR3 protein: CASRHDWGSYNEQFF
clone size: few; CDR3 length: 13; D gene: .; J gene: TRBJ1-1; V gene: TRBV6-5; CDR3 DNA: TGTGCCAGCAGTTCCCAAGGGGACACTGAAGCTTTCTTT; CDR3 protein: CASSSQGDTEAFF
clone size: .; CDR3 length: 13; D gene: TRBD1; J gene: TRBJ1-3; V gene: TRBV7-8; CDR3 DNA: TGTGCCACCACGAGGGGGCTTGGAAACACCATATATTTT; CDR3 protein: CATTRGLGNTIYF
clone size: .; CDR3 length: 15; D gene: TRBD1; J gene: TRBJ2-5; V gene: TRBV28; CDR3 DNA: TGTGCCAGCAGTTTTTTTTCAGGGGGCCGGGAGACCCAGTACTTC; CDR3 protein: CASSFFSGGRETQYF
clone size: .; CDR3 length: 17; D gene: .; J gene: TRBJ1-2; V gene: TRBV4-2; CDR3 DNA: TGTGCCAGCAGCCAAAATCTAGACGGATCACTTAACTATGGCTACACCTTC; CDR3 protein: CASSQNLDGSLNYGYTF
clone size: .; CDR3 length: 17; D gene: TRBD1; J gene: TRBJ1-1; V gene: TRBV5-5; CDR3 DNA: TGTGCCAGCAGCTGGTCGGTTCTGCAGGGGGGGAACACTGAAGCTTTCTTT; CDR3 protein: CASSWSVLQGGNTEAFF
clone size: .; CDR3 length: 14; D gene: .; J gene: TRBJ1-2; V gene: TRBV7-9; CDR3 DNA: TGTGCCAGCAGCTTATTAGGCACCCATTATGGCTACACCTTC; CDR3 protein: CASSLLGTHYGYTF
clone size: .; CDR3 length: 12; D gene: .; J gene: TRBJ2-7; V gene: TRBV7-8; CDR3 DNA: TGTGCCAGCAGCTCCTCATGGGACGAGCAGTACTTC; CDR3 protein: CASSSSWDEQYF
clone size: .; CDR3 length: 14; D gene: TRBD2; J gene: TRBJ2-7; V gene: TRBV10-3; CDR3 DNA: TGTGCCATCGGAAAGCGGGAGGGCTCCTACGAGCAGTACTTC; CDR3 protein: CAIGKREGSYEQYF
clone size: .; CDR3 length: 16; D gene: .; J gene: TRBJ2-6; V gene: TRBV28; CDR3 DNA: TGTGCCACTGGGGGGATAACTTCCTCTGGGGCCAACGTCCTGACTTTC; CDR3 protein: CATGGITSSGANVLTF
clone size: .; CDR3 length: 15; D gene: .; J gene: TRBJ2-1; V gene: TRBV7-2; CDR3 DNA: TGTGCCAGCAGCTTAAACCCCGGGAGCTACAATGAGCAGTTCTTC; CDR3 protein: CASSLNPGSYNEQFF
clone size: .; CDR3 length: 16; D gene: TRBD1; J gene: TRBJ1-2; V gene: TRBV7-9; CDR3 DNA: TGTGCCAGCAGCTCCTCCGGGACAGGGGGTTACTATGGCTACACCTTC; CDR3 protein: CASSSSGTGGYYGYTF
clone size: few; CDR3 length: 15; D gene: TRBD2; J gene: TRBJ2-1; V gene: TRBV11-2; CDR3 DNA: TGTGCCAGCAGCCCTAGCGGGAGCTCCTACAATGAGCAGTTCTTC; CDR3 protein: CASSPSGSSYNEQFF
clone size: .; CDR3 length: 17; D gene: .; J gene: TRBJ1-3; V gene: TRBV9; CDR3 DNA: TGTGCCAGCAGCGTAGGGGTCGTGGGTGGAGCTGGAAACACCATATATTTT; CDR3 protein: CASSVGVVGGAGNTIYF
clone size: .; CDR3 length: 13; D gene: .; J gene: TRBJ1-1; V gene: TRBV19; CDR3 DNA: TGTGCCAGTAGTATAGTAATGAACACTGAAGCTTTCTTT; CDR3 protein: CASSIVMNTEAFF
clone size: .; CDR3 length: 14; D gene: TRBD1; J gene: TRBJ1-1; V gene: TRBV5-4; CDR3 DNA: TGTGCCAGCAGCCTACAGGGGATCGGCACTGAAGCTTTCTTT; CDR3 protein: CASSLQGIGTEAFF
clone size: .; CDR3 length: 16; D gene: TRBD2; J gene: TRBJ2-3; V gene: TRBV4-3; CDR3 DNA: TGCGCCAGCAGCCCCGCCCGATTAGCGGGGACGGATACGCAGTATTTT; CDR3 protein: CASSPARLAGTDTQYF
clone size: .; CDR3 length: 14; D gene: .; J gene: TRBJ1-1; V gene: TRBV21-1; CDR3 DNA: TGTGCCAGCAGCAAAGAGTGGAGGAACACTGAAGCTTTCTTT; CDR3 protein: CASSKEWRNTEAFF
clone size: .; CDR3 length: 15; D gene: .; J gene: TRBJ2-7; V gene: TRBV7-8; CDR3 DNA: TGTGCCAGCAGCTTAGCTCGGGGGCACGGGTACGAGCAGTACTTC; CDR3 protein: CASSLARGHGYEQYF
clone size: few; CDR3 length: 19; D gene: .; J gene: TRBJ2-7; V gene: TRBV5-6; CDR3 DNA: TGTGCCAGCGCCAAGCCTCAGGAAGACTCGGGACTTTTTACCTACGAGCAGTACTTC; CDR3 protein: CASAKPQEDSGLFTYEQYF
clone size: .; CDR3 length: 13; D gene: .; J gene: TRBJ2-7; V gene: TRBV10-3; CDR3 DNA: TGTGCCATCAGTGAGCCCTACACCTACGAGCAGTACTTC; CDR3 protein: CAISEPYTYEQYF
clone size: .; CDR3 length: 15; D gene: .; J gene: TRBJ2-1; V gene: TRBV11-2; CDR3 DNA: TGTGCCAGCAGCCCCACCAGGACAGCCGACAATGAGCAGTTCTTC; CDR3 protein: CASSPTRTADNEQFF
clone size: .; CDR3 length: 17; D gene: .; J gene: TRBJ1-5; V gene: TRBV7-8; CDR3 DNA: TGTGCCAGCAGCCTTTCCCCGGGGGGGTATGGCAATCAGCCCCAGCATTTT; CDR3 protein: CASSLSPGGYGNQPQHF
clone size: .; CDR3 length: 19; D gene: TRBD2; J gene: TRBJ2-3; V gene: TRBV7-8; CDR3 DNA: TGTGCCAGCAGCTTAGTAGCGGGAGGGCCTAGTCAAGCAGCGGATACGCAGTATTTT; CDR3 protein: CASSLVAGGPSQAADTQYF
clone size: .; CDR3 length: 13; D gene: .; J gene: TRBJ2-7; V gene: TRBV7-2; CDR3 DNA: TGTGCCAGCAGTTGGCAGGGGGGCTACGAGCAGTACTTC; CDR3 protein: CASSWQGGYEQYF
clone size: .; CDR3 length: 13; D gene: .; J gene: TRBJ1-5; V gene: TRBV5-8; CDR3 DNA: TGTGCCAGCAGCTTGGAAGGATATCAGCCCCAGCATTTT; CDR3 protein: CASSLEGYQPQHF
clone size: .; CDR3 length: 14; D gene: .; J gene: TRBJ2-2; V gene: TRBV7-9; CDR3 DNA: TGTGCCAGCAGCCGCACCTCGGGAGCCGGGGAGCTGTTTTTT; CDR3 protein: CASSRTSGAGELFF
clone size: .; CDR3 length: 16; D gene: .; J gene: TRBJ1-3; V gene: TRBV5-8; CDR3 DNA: TGTGCCAGCAGCTTGGTCTCAACAAGCTCTGGAAACACCATATATTTT; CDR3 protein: CASSLVSTSSGNTIYF
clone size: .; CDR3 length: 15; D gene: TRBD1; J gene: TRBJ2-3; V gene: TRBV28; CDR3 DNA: TGTGCCAGCAGTTTACTTACAGGGGATGGAGATACGCAGTATTTT; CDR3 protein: CASSLLTGDGDTQYF
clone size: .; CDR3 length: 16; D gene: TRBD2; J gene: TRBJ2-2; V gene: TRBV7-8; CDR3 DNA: TGTGCCAGCAGCTTCCGGACTAGCGGGAGGTCCGGGGAGCTGTTTTTT; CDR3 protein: CASSFRTSGRSGELFF
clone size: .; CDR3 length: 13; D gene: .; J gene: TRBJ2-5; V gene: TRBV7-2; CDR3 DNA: TGTGCCAGCAGCCCCGGACAGTGGGAGACCCAGTACTTC; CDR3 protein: CASSPGQWETQYF
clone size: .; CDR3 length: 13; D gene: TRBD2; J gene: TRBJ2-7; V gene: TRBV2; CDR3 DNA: TGTGCCAGCAGTGATGCGGGAGGATACGAGCAGTACTTC; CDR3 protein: CASSDAGGYEQYF
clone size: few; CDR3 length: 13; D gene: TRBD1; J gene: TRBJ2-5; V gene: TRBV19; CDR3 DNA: TGTGCCAGTAGTCCAGGGGGCGCTGAGACCCAGTACTTC; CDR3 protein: CASSPGGAETQYF
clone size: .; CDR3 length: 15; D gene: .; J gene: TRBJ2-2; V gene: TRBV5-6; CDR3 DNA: TGTGCCAGCAGCTTGGGGACAGAAAACACCGGGGAGCTGTTTTTT; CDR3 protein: CASSLGTENTGELFF
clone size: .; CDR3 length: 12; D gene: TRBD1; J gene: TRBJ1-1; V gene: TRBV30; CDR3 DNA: TGTGCCTTAACAGGGGGCGGGACTGAAGCTTTCTTT; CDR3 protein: CALTGGGTEAFF
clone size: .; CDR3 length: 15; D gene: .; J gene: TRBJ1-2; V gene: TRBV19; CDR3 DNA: TGTGCCAGTAGTATAGGGTTTTCATTAGGCTATGGCTACACCTTC; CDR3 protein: CASSIGFSLGYGYTF
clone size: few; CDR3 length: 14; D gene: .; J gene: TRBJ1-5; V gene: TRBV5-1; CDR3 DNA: TGCGCCAGCAGCTTCGGGACCCCCGGCGAGCCCCAGCATTTT; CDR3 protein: CASSFGTPGEPQHF
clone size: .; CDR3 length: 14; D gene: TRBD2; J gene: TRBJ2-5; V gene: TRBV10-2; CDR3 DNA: TGCGCCAGCCTTGGCGGGAGGGTAGGAGAGACCCAGTACTTC; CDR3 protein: CASLGGRVGETQYF
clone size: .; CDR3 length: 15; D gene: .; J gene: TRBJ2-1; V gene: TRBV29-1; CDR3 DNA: TGCAGCGTTGAAGATAAGGAGCGGCCCTACAATGAGCAGTTCTTC; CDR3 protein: CSVEDKERPYNEQFF
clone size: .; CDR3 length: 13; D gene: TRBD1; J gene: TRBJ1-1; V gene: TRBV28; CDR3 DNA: TGTGCCAGCAGTCGGGGACAGGGCGCGATTGCTTTCTTT; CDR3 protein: CASSRGQGAIAFF
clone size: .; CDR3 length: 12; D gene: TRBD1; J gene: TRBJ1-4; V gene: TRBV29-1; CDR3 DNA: TGCAGCGTCTCGACAGGGAGTGAAAAACTGTTTTTT; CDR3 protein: CSVSTGSEKLFF
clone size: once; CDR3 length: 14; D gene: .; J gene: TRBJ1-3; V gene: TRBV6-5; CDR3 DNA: TGTGCCAGCAGTTCACAAGACTCTGGAAACACCATATATTTT; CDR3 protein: CASSSQDSGNTIYF
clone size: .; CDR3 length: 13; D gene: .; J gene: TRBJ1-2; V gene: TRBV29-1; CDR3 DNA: TGCAGCGCTCTAACAGGGAACAACTATGGCTACACCTTC; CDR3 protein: CSALTGNNYGYTF
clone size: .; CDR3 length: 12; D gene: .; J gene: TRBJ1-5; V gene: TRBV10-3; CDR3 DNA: TGTGCCATCAGTGAGAGGGATCAGCCCCAGCATTTT; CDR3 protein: CAISERDQPQHF
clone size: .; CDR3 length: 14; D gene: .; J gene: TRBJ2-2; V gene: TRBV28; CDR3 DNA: TGTGCCAGCAATACAGGAGGAGCACCCGGGGAGCTGTTTTTT; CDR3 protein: CASNTGGAPGELFF